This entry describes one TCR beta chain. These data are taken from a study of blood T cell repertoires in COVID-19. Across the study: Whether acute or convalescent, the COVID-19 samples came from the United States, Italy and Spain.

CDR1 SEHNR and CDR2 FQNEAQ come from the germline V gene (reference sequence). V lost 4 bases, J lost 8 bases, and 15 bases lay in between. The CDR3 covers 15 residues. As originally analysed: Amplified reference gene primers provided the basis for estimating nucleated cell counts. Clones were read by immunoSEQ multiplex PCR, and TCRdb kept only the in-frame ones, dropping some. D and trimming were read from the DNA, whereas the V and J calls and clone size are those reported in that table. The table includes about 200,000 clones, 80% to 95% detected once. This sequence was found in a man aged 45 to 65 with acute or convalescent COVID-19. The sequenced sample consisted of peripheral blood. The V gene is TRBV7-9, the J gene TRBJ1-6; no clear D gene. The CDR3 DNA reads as TGTGCCAGCAGCTCAGGTGGTTGGAAAGATTCACCCCTCCACTTT. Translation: CASSSGGWKDSPLHF.